A single sample is the source of the 31 T cell receptor beta chains below, sequenced in a study of regulatory T cells in long-lasting Graves disease. In building TCR beta libraries, iRepertoire HTBI primers were used together with Arm-PCR of CDR3 regions. Using its own MiXCR run on the multiplex PCR reads, TCRdb lists one record per CDR3 protein. The table has 620,000 or so distinct CDR3 sequences, 16% seen once. Noted time point: newly diagnosed GD, antithyroid drugs for less than 3 months. Preparation of the TCR library used RNA extracted from PBMCs. These data were also reused for a study on T cells in Graves' hyperthyroidism and ophthalmopathy.

The starting material was peripheral blood mononuclear cells (PBMCs), obtained at new diagnosis, from a patient treated with antithyroid drugs. Receptors were obtained from a woman in her thirties with Graves disease.

This clonotype was detected only a few times. The chain carries TRBV7-2 and TRBJ1-3; D remains ambiguous. The CDR3 is 15 residues long. Germline CDR1 is SGHTA and CDR2 is FQGNSA. Trimming shortened V by 6 bases and J by 0 bases, and 12 bases separated the two germline ends. The CDR3 loop reads CASRTAGLSGNTIYF. As DNA, the CDR3 is TGTGCCAGCAGAACGGCTGGTCTCTCTGGAAACACCATATATTTT. The full variable domain, completed using reference TRBV7-2 and TRBJ1-3, is GAGVSQSPSNKVTEKGKDVELRCDPISGHTALYWYRQSLGQGLEFLIYFQGNSAPDKSGLPSDRFSAERTGGSVSTLTIQRTQQEDSAVYLCASRTAGLSGNTIYFGEGSWLTVV.

This clonotype has ten or more counts. The rearrangement uses TRBV5-1 and TRBJ1-5; 9 nucleotides align to TRBD1. J lost 2 bases, V lost 4 bases, and 4 bases had no gene match. This CDR3 has 15 residues. The V gene's germline CDR1 is SGHRS and CDR2 YFSETQ. In nucleotides, the CDR3 is TGCGCCAGCAGCGCAACAGGGGGCGGCAATCAGCCCCAGCATTTT. Amino acids: CASSATGGGNQPQHF.

The chain is built from TRBV29-1 and TRBJ2-6; a possible D gene is TRBD1 (5 bases). Trimming cost V 3 bases and J 2 bases, with 8 bases left between them. Germline values: CDR1 SQVTM, CDR2 ANQGSEA. This CDR3 comprises 14 residues. In nucleotides, the CDR3 is TGCAGCGTTGAGGGGCAGACTGGGGCCAACGTCCTGACTTTC. It yields the protein CSVEGQTGANVLTF.

At least ten counts were recorded for this clonotype. The rearrangement uses TRBV12-3 or TRBV12-4 and TRBJ1-5; the match to TRBD1 covers 7 bases. With V trimmed by 5 bases and J by 2 bases, 9 bases remained unmatched. The CDR3 totals 16 residues. The CDR3 DNA reads as TGTGCCAGCAGTGGGGACAGTGCACTTGGCAATCAGCCCCAGCATTTT. It translates to CASSGDSALGNQPQHF.

The rearrangement joins TRBV7-9 to TRBJ2-3; 9 bases are a match to TRBD1. The CDR3 sequence is 13 residues long. Germline V gives CDR1 SEHNR, CDR2 FQNEAQ (reference sequence). The V segment lost 4 bases and the J segment 10 bases; nucleotides outside the gene matches: 6. CDR3: CASSSLQGAAQYF. CDR3 coding DNA: TGTGCCAGCAGCTCCTTACAGGGGGCAGCGCAGTATTTT. Combining the CDR3 with reference TRBV7-9 and TRBJ2-3 gives the whole variable domain DTGVSQNPRHKITKRGQNVTFRCDPISEHNRLYWYRQTLGQGPEFLTYFQNEAQLEKSRLLSDRFSAERPKGSFSTLEIQRTEQGDSAMYLCASSSLQGAAQYFGPGTRLTVL.

The chain employs TRBV28 and TRBJ2-2; D uncertain. The CDR3 contains 15 residues. Trimming cost V 1 base and J 6 bases, with 12 bases left between them. From germline, CDR1 is MDHEN and CDR2 SYDVKM. CDR3 region: CASSLYRQLAGELFF. The CDR3 nucleotides read TGTGCCAGCAGTTTATATCGCCAGCTCGCCGGGGAGCTGTTTTTT.

This clonotype appeared many times. The V call is TRBV27, the J call TRBJ1-1; D uncertain. V was shortened by 8 bases and J by 1 base, with 8 bases between the two germline ends. This CDR3 has 12 amino acids. Germline lookup yields CDR1 MNHEY and CDR2 SMNVEV (reference sequence). CDR3 bases: TGTGCCAGCCGCGCACGGAACACTGAAGCTTTCTTT. It codes for CASRARNTEAFF.

This clonotype turned up a few times. CDR3 sequence reads: CASSLHPLRDRSTDTQYF. The CDR3 DNA is TGTGCCAGCAGCTTACACCCCCTCCGGGACAGGTCGACAGATACGCAGTATTTT. The rearrangement joins TRBV7-2 to TRBJ2-3; 8 nucleotides align to TRBD1. Germline assignment: CDR1 SGHTA and CDR2 FQGNSA. V shed 2 bases, J shed 3 bases, and the junction held 13 bases outside the gene matches. This CDR3 region has 18 residues.

In its sample, this clonotype was seen a few times. The chain joins TRBV20-1 to TRBJ2-1, with D uncertain. V lost 5 bases to trimming and J lost 5 bases, with 10 bases between them. The CDR3 is 12 residues long. Germline CDR1 is DFQATT and CDR2 is SNEGSKA (reference sequence). The CDR3 protein is CSALGGNNEQFF. As DNA, the CDR3 is TGCAGTGCTCTGGGCGGAAACAATGAGCAGTTCTTC.

The table lists this clonotype with many counts. The chain combines TRBV6-1 with TRBJ1-3; D is ambiguous. The V end was cut by 6 bases, the J end by 3 bases, with 3 bases between. Germline V gene lookup returns CDR1 MNHNS and CDR2 SASEGT. This CDR3 has 11 residues. The CDR3 loop is CASRNGNTIYF. The CDR3 DNA reads TGTGCCAGCAGGAATGGAAACACCATATATTTT.

This clonotype was counted between two and nine times. The chain carries TRBV7-9 and TRBJ2-7; 11 positions agree with TRBD1. Germline V gene lookup returns CDR1 SEHNR and CDR2 FQNEAQ (reference sequence). The trim removed 6 bases at V and 7 bases at J, leaving 11 bases unmatched. This CDR3 region has 15 residues. This chain's CDR3 is CASSPTGTGGREQYF. The CDR3 bases are TGTGCCAGCAGTCCCACCGGGACAGGGGGTCGTGAGCAGTACTTC.

In its sample, this clonotype was seen a few times. The chain joins TRBV5-1 to TRBJ2-5; D ambiguous. CDR3 length equals 16 residues. V was clipped by 0 bases and J by 6 bases, with 18 bases between them. CDR1 is SGHRS and CDR2 is YFSETQ in the germline V gene. The CDR3 nucleotides read TGCGCCAGCAGCTTGGCCAGCGAAGGGAAAATGCAGACCCAGTACTTC. Its protein product is CASSLASEGKMQTQYF.

This clonotype has a count of ten or more. J is TRBJ1-1 and V is TRBV30, with 7 positions matching TRBD1. Per the germline V gene, CDR1 is GTSNPN and CDR2 is SVGIG (reference sequence). This CDR3 has 16 residues. Trimming at V came to 1 base and at J to 2 bases, leaving 10 bases not matched to a gene. The CDR3 loop is CAWSALSGTVNTEAFF. CDR3 nucleotides: TGTGCCTGGAGTGCCTTATCCGGGACAGTTAACACTGAAGCTTTCTTT.

This clonotype was detected ten times or more. The rearrangement links TRBV28 to TRBJ2-7; 11 positions match TRBD1. CDR1 is MDHEN and CDR2 is SYDVKM in the germline V gene. The CDR3 consists of 15 residues. Trimming took 3 bases from V and 2 from J; bases not matched to a gene: 3. The chain's CDR3 is CASSFGGQGAYEQYF. The CDR3 DNA reads TGTGCCAGCAGTTTTGGGGGACAGGGGGCCTACGAGCAGTACTTC.

Many counts were recorded for this clonotype. The chain is built from TRBV7-8 and TRBJ1-5; D uncertain. The germline V gene has CDR1 SGHVS and CDR2 FQNEAQ. Trimming shortened V by 5 bases and J by 7 bases, and 12 bases separated the two germline ends. The CDR3 extends over 13 amino acids. CDR3 loop: CASSAYGGQPQHF. As DNA, the CDR3 is TGTGCCAGCAGCGCCTATGGTGGACAGCCCCAGCATTTT.

The gene calls are TRBV7-9 and TRBJ1-4; the D gene is possibly TRBD1 (5 bases). The CDR3 covers 16 residues. Germline loops: CDR1 SEHNR, CDR2 FQNEAQ (reference sequence). V dropped 2 bases and J dropped 5 bases, with 15 bases sitting between them. The CDR3 is CASSLRPGDGNEKLFF. DNA of the CDR3: TGTGCCAGCAGCTTACGTCCGGGGGACGGAAATGAAAAACTGTTTTTT.

This clonotype was detected many times. The chain couples TRBV10-3 to TRBJ1-2; 9 nucleotides agree with TRBD1. This CDR3 is built from 16 residues. The V segment lost 4 bases and the J segment 2 bases; nucleotides outside the gene matches: 8. CDR1 and CDR2 (germline): ENHRY, SYGVKD. DNA of the CDR3: TGTGCCATCAGTGGTACCGGGACAGGGAAAAACTATGGCTACACCTTC. Protein product: CAISGTGTGKNYGYTF.

The V call is TRBV5-4, the J call TRBJ2-5, with TRBD1 identical over 7 bases. The CDR3 has 14 amino acids. Losses at the gene ends were 1 base for V and 2 bases for J; bases not matched to a gene: 2. The germline gives CDR1 SGHNT, CDR2 YYREEE (reference sequence). The CDR3 DNA sequence: TGTGCCAGCAGCTTGAAGGGACAGCAAGAGACCCAGTACTTC. This sequence encodes CASSLKGQQETQYF.

This clonotype was counted ten times or more. This chain joins TRBV28 and TRBJ2-7; D may be TRBD2 (6 bases). The CDR3 length is 13 residues. CDR1 and CDR2 (germline): MDHEN, SYDVKM. Trimming cost V 6 bases and J 2 bases, with 11 bases left between them. CDR3 loop: CASRLSGPYEQYF. Written as DNA, the CDR3 is TGTGCCAGCAGGCTTAGCGGACCCTACGAGCAGTACTTC.

This clonotype appeared a few times. A junction boundary mismatches the germline segment, possibly from a read error. The chain uses TRBV6-1 and TRBJ2-2; 7 positions match TRBD2. CDR3 length equals 13 residues. Germline CDR1 MNHNS, CDR2 SASEGT. In DNA, the CDR3 is TGTACCAGCAGGACCCGGGGGGCCGGGGAGCTGTTTTTT. Protein: CTSRTRGAGELFF.

This clonotype occurred once. The genes are TRBV18 and TRBJ2-1, with TRBD1 matching over 7 bases. Germline V gene data show CDR1 as KGHSH and CDR2 as LQKENI. This CDR3 region has 15 residues. Trimming cost V 3 bases and J 4 bases; bases outside gene matches: 6. CDR3 amino acids: CASSPSGTEYNEQFF. In nucleotides, the CDR3 is TGTGCCAGCTCACCGTCCGGGACAGAGTACAATGAGCAGTTCTTC.

This chain joins TRBV18 and TRBJ1-1; TRBD1 matches 8 bases. The germline V gene has CDR1 KGHSH and CDR2 LQKENI. The CDR3 totals 16 residues. With 6 bases clipped from V and 0 bases from J, the junction kept 9 bases outside the gene matches. CDR3 DNA: TGTGCCAGCTCGCCGACCCGACAGGGGTTGAACACTGAAGCTTTCTTT. Protein: CASSPTRQGLNTEAFF.

The rearrangement uses TRBV6-5 and TRBJ2-1; perhaps TRBD1 as D (6 bases). Germline V gene lookup returns CDR1 MNHEY and CDR2 SVGAGI. The germline V and J ends were trimmed by 2 bases and 9 bases, with 17 bases remaining between them. This CDR3 region has 15 residues. The CDR3 sequence: CASSYVREWGREQFF. The CDR3 DNA reads as TGTGCCAGCAGTTACGTTAGGGAATGGGGGCGTGAGCAGTTCTTC.

The chain combines TRBV6-1 with TRBJ2-2; TRBD2 is a possible D gene (5 bases). V gave up 6 bases and J gave up 3 bases, with 17 bases separating them. Germline loops: CDR1 MNHNS, CDR2 SASEGT. The CDR3 length is 16 residues. The CDR3 sequence is CASSPRTSGDTGELFF. For the CDR3, the DNA is TGTGCCAGCAGCCCACGGACGAGCGGAGACACCGGGGAGCTGTTTTTT.

This chain uses TRBV10-2 with TRBJ2-7; D uncertain. Germline lookup yields CDR1 WSHSY and CDR2 SAAADI. Trimming pared 2 bases from V and 6 bases from J, leaving 17 bases between. This CDR3 comprises 15 residues. The CDR3 region is CASSETAPKGSEQYF. CDR3 bases: TGCGCCAGCAGTGAGACCGCCCCCAAAGGATCCGAGCAGTACTTC.

This clonotype was counted at least ten times. This chain connects TRBV2 to TRBJ1-2, with 8 bases lining up with TRBD1. Unmatched junction bases numbered 2, after V lost 6 bases and J lost 2 bases. CDR1 is SNHLY, CDR2 FYNNEI, per germline. This CDR3 contains 13 residues. The CDR3 bases are TGTGCCAGCAGCGGGGACAGGAACTATGGCTACACCTTC. Its translation is CASSGDRNYGYTF.

As for this clonotype: One junction end disagrees with the germline gene, perhaps due to a read error. The rearrangement uses TRBV5-5 and TRBJ2-5, with 7 bases fitting TRBD1. The CDR3 is made up of 14 amino acids. Germline V CDR1 and CDR2: SGHKS, YYEKEE (reference sequence). DNA of the CDR3: TGCGCCAGCAGCTTAACACAGGGGACGGGGACCCAGTACTTC. Translation: CASSLTQGTGTQYF.

This clonotype occurred a few times. The genes are TRBV10-2 and TRBJ2-1, with D hard to call. Trimming stripped 4 bases from V and 10 bases from J, with 11 bases between. This CDR3 comprises 12 residues. Per the germline V gene, CDR1 is WSHSY and CDR2 is SAAADI. The CDR3 DNA sequence: TGCGCCAGCAGTGCAGGTACTGGGGAGCAGTTCTTC. Translation: CASSAGTGEQFF.

This clonotype was recorded at least ten times. J is TRBJ2-5 and V is TRBV11-3; TRBD1 matches at 12 bases. The CDR3 spans 18 residues. Per the germline V gene, CDR1 is SGHNT and CDR2 is YENEEA. With V trimmed by 5 bases and J by 3 bases, 13 bases remained unmatched. CDR3 nucleotides: TGTGCCAGCAGCCCTGGGACAGGGGGCAACCCGGGTAAAGAGACCCAGTACTTC. This codes for CASSPGTGGNPGKETQYF.

The chain uses TRBV5-1 and TRBJ1-2, with D uncertain. CDR3 length: 13 amino acids. The ends were cut back, 3 bases at V and 10 bases at J, with 16 bases in the middle. Germline CDR1 SGHRS, CDR2 YFSETQ. CDR3 sequence: CASSYSTGTLYTF. The CDR3 nucleotides are TGCGCCAGCAGCTACTCTACGGGAACCCTCTACACCTTC.

The chain joins TRBV4-1 to TRBJ2-1; a possible D gene is TRBD1 (6 bases). Per germline, CDR1 MGHRA and CDR2 YSYEKL. The ends were cut back, 0 bases at V and 6 bases at J, with 12 bases in the middle. This CDR3 contains 15 residues. The CDR3, as DNA: TGCGCCAGCAGCCAAGATAGGGGGTTTAGCAATGAGCAGTTCTTC. Its translation: CASSQDRGFSNEQFF.